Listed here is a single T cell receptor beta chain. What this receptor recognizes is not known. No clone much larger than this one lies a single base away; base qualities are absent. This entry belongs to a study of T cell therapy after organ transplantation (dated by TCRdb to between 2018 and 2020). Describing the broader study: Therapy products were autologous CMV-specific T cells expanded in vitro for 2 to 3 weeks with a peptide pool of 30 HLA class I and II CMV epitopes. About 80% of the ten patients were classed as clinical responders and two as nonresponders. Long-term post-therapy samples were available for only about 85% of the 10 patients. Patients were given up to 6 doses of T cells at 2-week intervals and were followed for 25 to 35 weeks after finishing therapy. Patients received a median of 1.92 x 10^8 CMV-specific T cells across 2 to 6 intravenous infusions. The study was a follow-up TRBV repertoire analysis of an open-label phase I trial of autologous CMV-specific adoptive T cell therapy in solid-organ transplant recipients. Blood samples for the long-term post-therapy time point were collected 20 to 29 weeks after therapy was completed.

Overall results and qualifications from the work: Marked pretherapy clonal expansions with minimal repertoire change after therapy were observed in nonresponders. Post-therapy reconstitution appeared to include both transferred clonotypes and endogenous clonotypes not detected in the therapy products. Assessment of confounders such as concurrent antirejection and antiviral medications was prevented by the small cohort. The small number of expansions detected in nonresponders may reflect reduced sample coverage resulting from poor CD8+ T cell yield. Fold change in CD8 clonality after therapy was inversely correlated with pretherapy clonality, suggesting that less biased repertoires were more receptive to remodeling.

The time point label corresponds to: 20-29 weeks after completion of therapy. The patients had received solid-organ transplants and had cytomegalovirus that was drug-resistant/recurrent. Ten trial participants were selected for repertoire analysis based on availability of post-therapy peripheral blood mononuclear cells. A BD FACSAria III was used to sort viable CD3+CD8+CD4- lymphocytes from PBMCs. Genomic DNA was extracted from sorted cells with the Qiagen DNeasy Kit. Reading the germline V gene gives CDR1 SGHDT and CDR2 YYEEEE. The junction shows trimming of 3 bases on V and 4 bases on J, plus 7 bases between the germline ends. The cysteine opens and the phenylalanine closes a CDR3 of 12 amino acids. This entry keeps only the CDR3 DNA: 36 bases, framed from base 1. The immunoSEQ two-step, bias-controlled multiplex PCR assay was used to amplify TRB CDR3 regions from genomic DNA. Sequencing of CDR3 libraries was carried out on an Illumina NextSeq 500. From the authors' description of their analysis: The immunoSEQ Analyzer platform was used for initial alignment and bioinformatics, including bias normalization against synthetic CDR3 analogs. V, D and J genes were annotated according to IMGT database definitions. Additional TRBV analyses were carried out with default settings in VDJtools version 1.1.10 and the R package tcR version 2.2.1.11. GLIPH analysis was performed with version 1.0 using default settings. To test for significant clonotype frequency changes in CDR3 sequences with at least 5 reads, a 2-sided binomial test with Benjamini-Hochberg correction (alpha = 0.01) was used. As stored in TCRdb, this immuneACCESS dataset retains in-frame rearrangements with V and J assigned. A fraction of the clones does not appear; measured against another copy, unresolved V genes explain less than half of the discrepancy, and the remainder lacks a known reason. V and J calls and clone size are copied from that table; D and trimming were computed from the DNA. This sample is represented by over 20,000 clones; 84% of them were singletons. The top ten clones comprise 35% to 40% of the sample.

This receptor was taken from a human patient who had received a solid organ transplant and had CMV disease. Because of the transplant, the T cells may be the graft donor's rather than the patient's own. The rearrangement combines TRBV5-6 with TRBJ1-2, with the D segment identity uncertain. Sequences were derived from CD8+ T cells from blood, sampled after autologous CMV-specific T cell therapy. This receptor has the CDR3 CASSWTGYGYTF. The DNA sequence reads TGTGCCAGCAGCTGGACGGGCTATGGCTACACCTTC.